This T cell receptor (beta chain) was identified in a study of T cell responses to AZD1222 COVID-19 vaccine (dated by TCRdb to about 2021). Turning to the overall study: AZD1222 recipients with second doses at about 4 weeks or about 12 weeks were pooled, because spike-specific TCR depth and breadth did not differ between schedules. Enrollment into the trials was organized by age into subgroups of 18-55, 56-69 and 70-plus years, and those subgroups contained about 160, 30 and 59 TCR-sequenced participants, respectively. TCR sequencing covered fewer than 250 trial participants: nearly 210 given two doses of AZD1222 and around 25 given two doses of MenACWY control vaccine. Paper-wide results and their limitations: Spike-specific TCR breadth and depth rose significantly after two AZD1222 doses compared with day 0 and with MenACWY recipients. Conclusions about previously exposed vaccinees are limited, since just five to seven AZD1222 recipients were seropositive for SARS-CoV-2 at baseline. Most participants were white British and females outnumbered males, and the authors suggested that clonal diversity may have been underestimated. In the small 56-69-year group, the increase in depth fell short of significance, most likely because of low power. The whole spike protein was spanned by vaccine-associated CD4 TCRs, and dominant responses were seen in regions 160-218 and 743-854. Reportedly, almost half of the unique spike-specific TCRs recognized epitopes lying outside the regions that are mutated in the B.1.351 and B.1.1.7 variants. Because no day 14 peak-response samples were available, the repertoires could be characterized only after the peak T cell response.

The CDR3 regions of human TCRbeta chains were analyzed by immunosequencing. The original methods were these. TCRs in the repertoires were compared against a reference library of SARS-CoV-2-specific TCRs that had been generated with the MIRA antigen-specificity platform. Breadth meant the fraction of unique TCRs that were SARS-CoV-2-associated, whereas depth meant the fraction of total T cells that were SARS-CoV-2-associated. Using the MIRA data, each spike-specific TCR was mapped to the spike region that the TCR reacts to and placed in a CD4 or CD8 class. Log10-transformed breadth and depth values were compared by one-way ANOVA with Sidak's multiple comparisons tests. This is the immuneACCESS table as TCRdb keeps it, with only in-frame sequences that have V and J called. A part of the clones is gone; compared with another copy, unresolved V genes explain less than half, and the rest is unexplained. V, J and clone size were drawn from that table, and D and trimming were deduced from the DNA. This sample is represented by over 130,000 clones; over 85% of them were singletons. The top ten clonotypes cover about 5% of the sample.

Spanning cysteine to phenylalanine, the CDR3 consists of 13 amino acids. CDR3 DNA is the only sequence kept; it has 39 bases, read in frame from the first base. Relative to germline, V is 7 bases shorter and J is 4 bases shorter, with 13 bases between their ends. Reading the germline V gene gives CDR1 MDHEN and CDR2 SYDVKM. Worth noting for this clone: Its binding antigen is unknown. No base quality information exists; no much larger clone differs at one position.

Per the publication, the time point label means: baseline before first vaccination. Vaccinee samples came from UK trials COV001 and COV002, including a single-blind randomized controlled phase 2/3 trial of AZD1222 (ChAdOx1 nCoV-19) in healthy adults. For TCRbeta chain sequencing, PBMC samples from trial participants were taken at day 0 and at day 28 after the second dose. The material sequenced was peripheral blood, taken on day 0 of AZD1222 vaccination. The rearrangement joined TRBV28 to TRBJ2-5; the D gene is possibly TRBD1 or TRBD2, with 5 bases matching each. The sequence derives from an adult in good health. In nucleotide form, the sequence is TGTGCCAGCAACGAAAGAGGGGTAGAGACCCAGTACTTC. It is translated as CASNERGVETQYF.